The table lists the clone carrying this T cell receptor beta chain with many counts. Its antigen is not identified. These data belong to a study of Graves' ophthalmopathy and Graves' hyperthyroidism. Ophthalmopathy was moderately-to-severely active, CAS at least 3, NOSPECS at least 4, lasting under 3 months. Other autoimmune diseases, uncontrolled infections, pregnancy and lactation each led to patient exclusion. Trimming left V 7 bases short and J 0 bases short, with 2 bases between. Per the germline V gene, CDR1 is SGDLS and CDR2 is YYNGEE. This CDR3 has 12 residues. Study-level points and caveats: In blood appeared most of the expanded thyroid clonotypes whose frequency exceeded 0.001. Between ophthalmopathy and stable hyperthyroidism, a 13-signature model drew a separation with roughly 88% sensitivity and approximately 81% specificity.

Amplified TCR beta CDR3 regions were obtained using RNA transcripts as template. HTBI-primed first-round RT-PCR preceded second-round multiplex PCR. TCRdb analysed the multiplex PCR reads with MiXCR anew, one entry per CDR3 protein. The sample lists around 600,000 distinct CDR3 sequences; over 40% were seen once. The V call is TRBV9, the J call TRBJ2-6; no clear D gene. Input material: peripheral blood. This receptor was obtained from an adult man with Graves' ophthalmopathy. The CDR3 region has the DNA TGTGCCAGCTACTCTGGGGCCAACGTCCTGACTTTC. Translation gives CASYSGANVLTF.